This record covers a single T cell receptor (beta chain). Its target is unknown. The data stem from a study of OX40 agonist ivuxolimab in advanced cancers. Overall study context: Cancers in dose escalation were hepatocellular, melanoma, renal cell and head and neck.

Here immunoSEQ multiplex PCR was the method, and the copy in TCRdb shows in-frame clones only, minus some. This repertoire shows tens of thousands of clones, roughly 91% found once; its top ten account for around 0.23%. Study results and caveats: Partial responders dosed at 0.1-3.0 mg/kg displayed clonal expansion ranking among the lowest. Which antigen the expanded peripheral T cells recognized is unknown.

Sequencing used CD4+ or CD8+ T cells sorted from blood, obtained in a trial of the OX40 agonist ivuxolimab. This receptor was taken from an adult with an advanced solid tumor such as melanoma, head and neck, liver or kidney cancer.

The CDR3 nucleotides read TGTGCCAGCAGTGAACATAGCGGCGCTGGTGCAGATACGCAGTATTTT. Its protein product is CASSEHSGAGADTQYF. The gene calls are TRBV25-1 and TRBJ2-3, with D perhaps TRBD2 (6 bases). The germline gives CDR1 MGHDK, CDR2 SYGVNS. Between the trimmed V and J ends, which lost 2 bases and 4 bases, there was a span of 16 bases. The CDR3 is 16 amino acids.